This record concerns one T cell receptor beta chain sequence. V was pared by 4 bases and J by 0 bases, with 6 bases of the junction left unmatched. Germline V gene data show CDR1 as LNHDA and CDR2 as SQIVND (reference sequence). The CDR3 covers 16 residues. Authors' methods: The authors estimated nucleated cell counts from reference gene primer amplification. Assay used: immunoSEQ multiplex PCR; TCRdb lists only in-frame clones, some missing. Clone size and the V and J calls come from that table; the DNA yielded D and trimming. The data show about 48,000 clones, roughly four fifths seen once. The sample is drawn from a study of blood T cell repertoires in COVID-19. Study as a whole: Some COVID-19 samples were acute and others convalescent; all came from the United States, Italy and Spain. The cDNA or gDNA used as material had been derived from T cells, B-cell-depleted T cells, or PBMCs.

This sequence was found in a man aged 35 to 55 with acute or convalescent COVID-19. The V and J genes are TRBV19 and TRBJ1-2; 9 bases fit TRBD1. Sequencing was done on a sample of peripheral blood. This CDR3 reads CASSTPRQGANYGYTF. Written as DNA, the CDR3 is TGTGCCAGTAGTACCCCTCGACAGGGGGCTAACTATGGCTACACCTTC.